This TCR beta chain was recorded in a study of T cells in localized non-small cell lung cancer. Study outcomes and limitations: Heterogeneity cannot be ruled out, as sequencing used one tumor region only. A raised T cell density in blood coincided with lengthier overall survival. Tumor trailed uninvolved adjacent lung in T cell clonality, which peaked there.

Germline lookup yields CDR1 MNHEY and CDR2 SMNVEV (reference sequence). The CDR3 loop spans 13 amino acids. Trimming pared 7 bases from V and 12 bases from J, leaving 20 bases between. On this clone: The target antigen is unknown.

Sequenced by immunoSEQ multiplex PCR; TCRdb stores in-frame clones only, minus some. The sample records over 20,000 clones, roughly 86% being singletons. The sequences come from peripheral blood mononuclear cells, collected before any cancer treatment. This chain uses TRBV27 with TRBJ2-3, with a weak D call TRBD2 (6 bases). The TCR sequence derives from a male donor at least 60 years old with stage II lung adenocarcinoma. This CDR3 is CASKREAASGQYF. The CDR3 DNA reads TGTGCCAGCAAAAGGGAGGCTGCTTCCGGCCAGTATTTT.